The 30 T cell receptor beta chains in this list originate from one sample, sequenced in a study of CD8 T cells in Susac syndrome. The RNA input was 0.5 to 1 ug, and it was reverse transcribed with random hexamers. Using its own MiXCR run on the immunoSEQ multiplex PCR reads, TCRdb lists one record per CDR3 protein. Of about 200,000 distinct CDR3 sequences listed, 85% to 95% are singletons. The specimen was CD4+ T cells from PBMCs. The receptor set was obtained from a human donor in good health.

This chain links TRBV7-8 with TRBJ2-3, with a tentative D call TRBD1 (6 bases). Germline-derived CDR1 and CDR2 are SGHVS and FQNEAQ. The CDR3 runs to 14 residues. Trimming removed 8 bases from V and 3 bases from J, with 15 bases in between. In DNA, the CDR3 is TGTGCCAGCGAGAGGTCCAGGGGAACAGATACGCAGTATTTT. It specifies CASERSRGTDTQYF. Full variable domain (remainder filled in from reference TRBV7-8 and TRBJ2-3): GAGVSQSPRYKVAKRGQDVALRCDPISGHVSLFWYQQALGQGPEFLTYFQNEAQLDKSGLPSDRFFAERPEGSVSTLKIQRTQQEDSAVYLCASERSRGTDTQYFGPGTRLTVL.

The genes are TRBV20-1 and TRBJ1-1, with D maybe TRBD1 (5 bases). The germline V gene encodes CDR1 DFQATT and CDR2 SNEGSKA (reference sequence). V shed 2 bases and J shed 6 bases, with 10 bases lying between them. The CDR3 contains 12 residues. CDR3 sequence (DNA): TGCAGTGCTAGACCAGGGAATGCTGAAGCTTTCTTT. It codes for CSARPGNAEAFF.

This chain uses TRBV3-1 with TRBJ1-1; D call uncertain. Germline V lookup: CDR1 LGHDT, CDR2 YNNKEL (reference sequence). The CDR3 sequence is 12 residues long. The germline V and J ends were trimmed by 1 base and 11 bases, with 11 bases remaining between them. CDR3 sequence reads: CASSQGDRGAFF. The CDR3 DNA reads TGTGCCAGCAGCCAAGGTGATAGAGGGGCTTTCTTT.

V and J are TRBV9 and TRBJ2-7; 7 nucleotides agree with TRBD1. The CDR3 totals 13 residues. Trimming cost V 4 bases and J 4 bases; bases outside gene matches: 5. The V gene's germline CDR1 is SGDLS and CDR2 YYNGEE. The CDR3 is CASSPKGAYEQYF. CDR3 sequence (DNA): TGTGCCAGCAGCCCCAAGGGGGCATACGAGCAGTACTTC.

DNA for the CDR3: TGTGCCAGCAGTGAAGGTCAAGGGAGTCAGCCCCAGCATTTT. It codes for CASSEGQGSQPQHF. The chain links TRBV2 to TRBJ1-5; D gene ambiguous. Germline CDR1 SNHLY, CDR2 FYNNEI. The ends were cut back, 1 base at V and 6 bases at J, with 10 bases in the middle. The CDR3 is 14 residues long. The full variable domain, in which reference TRBV2 and TRBJ1-5 provide the parts outside the CDR3, is EPEVTQTPSHQVTQMGQEVILRCVPISNHLYFYWYRQILGQKVEFLVSFYNNEISEKSEIFDDQFSVERPDGSNFTLKIRSTKLEDSAMYFCASSEGQGSQPQHFGDGTRLSIL.

This clonotype was seen once. The V and J genes are TRBV7-9 and TRBJ1-5; 8 bases map to TRBD1. The CDR3 totals 17 residues. V was pared by 4 bases and J by 0 bases, with 8 bases of the junction left unmatched. Germline CDR1 is SEHNR and CDR2 is FQNEAQ (reference sequence). Written as DNA, the CDR3 is TGTGCCAGCAGCTATACCGGGACAGGTTATAGCAATCAGCCCCAGCATTTT. It is translated as CASSYTGTGYSNQPQHF.

The chain joins TRBV9 to TRBJ1-2; maybe TRBD1 (6 bases). V was clipped by 0 bases and J by 6 bases, with 15 bases between them. Looked up from germline, CDR1 is SGDLS and CDR2 is YYNGEE. This CDR3 contains 15 residues. In DNA form, the CDR3 reads TGTGCCAGCAGCGTAGCTCAGGGGCTATTCGATGGCTACACCTTC. Residues: CASSVAQGLFDGYTF.

This clonotype has only one observation. The chain combines TRBV30 with TRBJ2-7; TRBD2 matches at 11 bases. The CDR3 is 12 residues long. Losses at the gene ends were 7 bases for V and 4 bases for J; bases not matched to a gene: 3. Germline V gene sequence: CDR1 GTSNPN, CDR2 SVGIG (reference sequence). The CDR3 DNA reads TGTGCCTCCGGGACTAGCGGATACGAGCAGTACTTC. Amino acid sequence: CASGTSGYEQYF.

The chain carries TRBV9 and TRBJ2-3; the match to TRBD2 covers 13 bases. After removal of 3 bases from V and 7 bases from J, the junction contained 11 bases not matched to a gene. The CDR3 has 17 residues. Germline V CDR1 and CDR2: SGDLS, YYNGEE. CDR3 sequence: CASSAGLAGAQINTQYF. The DNA of the CDR3 is TGTGCCAGCAGCGCCGGACTAGCGGGGGCCCAAATAAATACGCAGTATTTT.

V gene TRBV11-2 combines with J gene TRBJ1-4; 7 bases map to TRBD1. The V gene end was trimmed by 5 bases and the J gene end by 4 bases; junction bases not matched to a gene: 7. This CDR3 has 15 residues. CDR1 is SGHAT, CDR2 FQNNGV, per germline. CDR3 in amino acids: CASSPGTVNNEKLFF. For the CDR3, the DNA is TGTGCCAGCAGCCCTGGGACAGTCAATAATGAAAAACTGTTTTTT.

This CDR3 reads CSVEGGQGTNYGYTF. DNA for the CDR3: TGCAGCGTTGAAGGGGGACAGGGAACTAACTATGGCTACACCTTC. The genes are TRBV29-1 and TRBJ1-2; the match to TRBD1 covers 9 bases. The CDR3 consists of 15 residues. Germline V gene sequence: CDR1 SQVTM, CDR2 ANQGSEA. The trim removed 1 base at V and 0 bases at J, leaving 3 bases unmatched.

The chain links TRBV6-1 to TRBJ2-4; TRBD2 matches at 7 bases. The CDR3 runs 14 residues. V shed 4 bases, J shed 8 bases, and the junction held 8 bases outside the gene matches. CDR1 and CDR2 from the germline V gene are MNHNS and SASEGT. The CDR3 nucleotides are TGTGCCAGCAGTGCCTCGCGGGGGATTGACATTCAGTACTTC. This gives the protein CASSASRGIDIQYF.

The chain combines TRBV12-5 with TRBJ1-5; D not certain. Trimming took off 7 bases at V and 0 bases at J, with 19 bases between the two ends. There are 17 residues in the CDR3. The germline gives CDR1 LGHNT, CDR2 FRNRAP. This chain's CDR3 is CASALVLGILSNQPQHF. In nucleotides, the CDR3 is TGTGCTAGTGCCTTGGTGTTGGGGATACTTAGCAATCAGCCCCAGCATTTT.

V usage is TRBV12-3 or TRBV12-4 and J usage is TRBJ1-1; 8 positions agree with TRBD1. The CDR3 spans 13 residues. Unmatched junction bases numbered 13, after V lost 8 bases and J lost 11 bases. In DNA, the CDR3 is TGTGCCAGCTCATTCAGTCCGGGACAGGTGGCTTTCTTT. Its translation is CASSFSPGQVAFF.

This chain joins TRBV5-1 and TRBJ1-5; possible D gene TRBD1, 5 bases. Deletions cut 4 bases from V and 3 bases from J, with 14 bases between. The CDR3 sequence is 15 residues long. Germline values: CDR1 SGHRS, CDR2 YFSETQ. The CDR3 coding sequence is TGCGCCAGCAGCCCTGGAGACAGACTCAATCAGCCCCAGCATTTT. It is translated as CASSPGDRLNQPQHF. Using reference TRBV5-1 and TRBJ1-5 for the parts outside the CDR3, the full variable domain is KAGVTQTPRYLIKTRGQQVTLSCSPISGHRSVSWYQQTPGQGLQFLFEYFSETQRNKGNFPGRFSGRQFSNSRSEMNVSTLELGDSALYLCASSPGDRLNQPQHFGDGTRLSIL.

Only one count was recorded for this clonotype. The rearrangement uses TRBV10-3 and TRBJ1-6; 7 nucleotides agree with TRBD1. J gave up 6 bases and V 8 bases, and 1 base lay outside the gene matches. The CDR3 runs 12 residues. CDR1 and CDR2 from the germline V gene are ENHRY and SYGVKD. CDR3 residues: CAIRDSNSPLHF. CDR3 nucleotides: TGTGCCATCCGGGACAGTAATTCACCCCTCCACTTT.

This clonotype appeared a single time. The rearrangement uses TRBV4-1 and TRBJ2-1; 7 bases fit TRBD1. The CDR3 sequence is 19 residues long. Per germline, CDR1 MGHRA and CDR2 YSYEKL. The ends lost 0 bases at V and 0 bases at J; junction bases unmatched: 11. In nucleotides, the CDR3 is TGCGCCAGCAGCCAAGATGAGGGGGCAGGCACCACCTCCTACAATGAGCAGTTCTTC. Its protein is CASSQDEGAGTTSYNEQFF.

This clonotype came up once. The chain recombines TRBV7-3 with TRBJ2-7, with TRBD1 identical over 7 bases. J was trimmed by 2 bases and V by 7 bases; bases with no gene match: 8. Looked up from germline, CDR1 is SGHTA and CDR2 is FQGTGA. CDR3 length: 14 residues. CDR3 sequence reads: CASTIRDSPYEQYV. CDR3 DNA sequence: TGTGCCAGCACCATCCGGGACAGTCCCTACGAGCAGTACGTC.

The chain links TRBV28 to TRBJ1-5; D unresolved. Germline CDR1 reads MDHEN; CDR2 reads SYDVKM. V was pared by 2 bases and J by 11 bases, with 10 bases between. The CDR3 is 12 residues long. This CDR3 reads CASSLRVAAQHF. In DNA form, the CDR3 reads TGTGCCAGCAGTTTAAGGGTGGCGGCCCAGCATTTT.

The chain combines TRBV5-4 with TRBJ2-1; 9 nucleotides line up with TRBD1. This CDR3 spans 16 amino acids. Losses at the gene ends were 0 bases for V and 5 bases for J; bases not matched to a gene: 6. CDR1 and CDR2 from the germline V gene are SGHNT and YYREEE (reference sequence). CDR3 loop: CASSLGGTGLNNEQFF. The DNA for the CDR3 is TGTGCCAGCAGCTTGGGGGGGACAGGGCTCAACAATGAGCAGTTCTTC.

This clonotype showed up just once. The V call is TRBV29-1, the J call TRBJ2-1, with D uncertain. CDR1 and CDR2 (germline): SQVTM, ANQGSEA. This CDR3 is built from 11 residues. CDR3: CSYDNWGEQFF. CDR3 in DNA: TGCAGTTACGACAACTGGGGTGAGCAGTTCTTC.

In the case of this clonotype: Germline is not matched at one junction end, which may reflect a read error. The genes are TRBV7-7 and TRBJ1-1; D not certain. The CDR3 is made up of 14 amino acids. Germline V gene sequence: CDR1 SSHAT, CDR2 FNYEAQ (reference sequence). The CDR3 DNA reads as TGTGCTAGCAGCCCCTGGCCGGAATCCTCTGAAGCTTTCTTT. It codes for CASSPWPESSEAFF.

The CDR3 DNA is TGCGCCAGCAGCCAAGTTCTAAGTTCTACTAATGAAAAACTGTTTTTT. Translating gives CASSQVLSSTNEKLFF. J is TRBJ1-4 and V is TRBV4-3; D gene unclear. The CDR3 loop spans 16 amino acids. Germline V gene lookup returns CDR1 LGHNA and CDR2 YSLEER. V was shortened by 1 base and J by 2 bases, with 11 bases between the two germline ends.

Concerning this clonotype itself: Its ends do not fully match the called genes, so a read error is possible. V is TRBV5-1 and J is TRBJ1-6; tentative D call: TRBD1 (6 bases). The germline V gene encodes CDR1 SGHRS and CDR2 YFSETQ. The CDR3 totals 14 residues. Written as DNA, the CDR3 is TGCGCCAGCAGTTTGGGGCACAGGGATTCACCCCTCCACTTT. Translation gives CASSLGHRDSPLHF.

The rearrangement links TRBV12-3 or TRBV12-4 to TRBJ1-5; D ambiguous. The length of the CDR3 is 12 residues. V gave up 5 bases and J gave up 8 bases, with 10 bases separating them. The CDR3 DNA reads TGTGCCAGCAGTCACCGGACGGAGCCCCAGCATTTT. This sequence encodes CASSHRTEPQHF.

V gene TRBV27 combines with J gene TRBJ1-5; maybe TRBD1 (5 bases). CDR1 and CDR2 from the germline V gene are MNHEY and SMNVEV (reference sequence). V dropped 4 bases and J dropped 2 bases, with 24 bases sitting between them. This CDR3 contains 19 residues. In DNA, the CDR3 is TGTGCCAGCAGTTCGGGGGACCTCGCGCCTCTCGCGGGCAATCAGCCCCAGCATTTT. Its translation is CASSSGDLAPLAGNQPQHF.

The gene calls are TRBV5-5 and TRBJ1-2, with unresolved D. CDR3 length: 11 amino acids. CDR1 and CDR2 (germline): SGHKS, YYEKEE (reference sequence). Trimming cost V 4 bases and J 8 bases, with 9 bases left between them. Here the CDR3 DNA reads TGTGCCAGCAGCCCGGCTTGGGGCTACACCTTC. Amino acid sequence: CASSPAWGYTF.

The V and J genes are TRBV6-2 or TRBV6-3 and TRBJ2-7; either TRBD1 or TRBD2 may fit D (5 bases each). Germline CDR1 is MNHEY and CDR2 is SVGEGT. V dropped 5 bases and J dropped 0 bases, with 20 bases sitting between them. CDR3 length equals 17 residues. This chain's CDR3 is CASSTSFGTGGSYEQYV. The CDR3 DNA sequence: TGTGCCAGCAGTACCTCTTTTGGGACGGGTGGCTCCTACGAGCAGTACGTC.

This rearrangement joins TRBV19 to TRBJ1-1, with a weak D call TRBD1 (5 bases). Trimming cost V 3 bases and J 4 bases, with 15 bases left between them. Germline loops: CDR1 LNHDA, CDR2 SQIVND (reference sequence). The CDR3 totals 15 residues. The CDR3 sequence is CASSMRPGGATEAFF. CDR3 sequence (DNA): TGTGCCAGTAGTATGAGACCCGGGGGAGCCACTGAAGCTTTCTTT.

This chain uses TRBV6-5 with TRBJ2-7; 7 nucleotides align to TRBD1. CDR3 length: 15 residues. The V gene's germline CDR1 is MNHEY and CDR2 SVGAGI. J gave up 0 bases and V 5 bases, and 7 bases lay outside the gene matches. The CDR3 DNA is TGTGCCAGCAGTCCGCGACAGGGTCCCTCCTACGAGCAGTACTTC. The encoded protein is CASSPRQGPSYEQYF.